This T cell receptor beta chain was retrieved from a study of blood T cell repertoires in COVID-19. CDR3 length equals 18 residues. The germline CDR1 and CDR2 sequences are SGHKS and YYEKEE (reference sequence). With 6 bases removed from V and 0 bases from J, the gap between germline ends came to 23 bases. This clone occurred a few times. Assay used: immunoSEQ multiplex PCR; TCRdb lists only in-frame clones, some missing. The table has about 120,000 clones, approximately 81% seen once. Sequencing input: peripheral blood. The clonotype comes from a man in his sixties with acute or convalescent COVID-19. This sequence joins TRBV5-5 and TRBJ2-3; a possible D gene is TRBD2 (6 bases). CDR3 sequence: CASIPSWGVTSSTDTQYF. In nucleotides, the CDR3 is TGTGCCAGCATCCCCTCCTGGGGGGTTACTTCTAGCACAGATACGCAGTATTTT. Looking up the rest from reference TRBV5-5 and TRBJ2-3 gives the full variable domain: DAGVTQSPTHLIKTRGQQVTLRCSPISGHKSVSWYQQVLGQGPQFIFQYYEKEERGRGNFPDRFSARQFPNYSSELNVNALLLGDSALYLCASIPSWGVTSSTDTQYFGPGTRLTVL.